Here is one T cell receptor beta chain with its context. Its antigen has not been determined. No base quality values were provided; no much bigger clone lies one nucleotide off. This entry belongs to a study of shared clonotypes between healthy human individuals (TCRdb year 2020). Background for the entire study: The cohort comprised a couple of women and a few men aged 18 to 49 years. For each donor, CD4 naive and CD4 memory were each run on three plates, CD8 naive on two plates, and CD8 memory on one plate. To estimate repertoire size and how much clonotype sharing occurs between individuals, the study deeply sequenced the blood TCR repertoires of 5 or 6 healthy adults. Libraries were prepared and TCR repertoires were sequenced by different laboratories using diverse techniques, in order to increase sequencing depth and limit assay-specific biases. Per donor, leukapheresis produced somewhere between about 0.8 and 9 billion PBMCs.

The donors were healthy, HIV-negative adults who had no recently reported acute infections or vaccinations. Every donor was a Caucasian adult living in Nashville, Tennessee, USA. CD4+ T cells were enriched through magnetic negative selection, after which naive cells were positively selected on CD45RA and the remaining negative fraction served as the memory subset. Blood was obtained by leukapheresis, after which PBMCs were separated by Ficoll-Histopaque density gradient centrifugation and cryopreserved in liquid nitrogen vapor phase. Purity and quantity of every magnetically sorted T cell population were checked by analytical flow cytometry. Each sorted fraction had its genomic DNA isolated and then quantified by UV absorbance on a Nanodrop 2000c. Reading the germline V gene gives CDR1 MNHNS and CDR2 SASEGT. The CDR3 measures 15 amino acids from cysteine to phenylalanine. Solely the CDR3 DNA is kept, with 45 bases framed from the first base. For this chain, trimming is 2 bases at the V end and 3 bases at the J end, and the number of junction bases without a gene match is 5.

Overall results and qualifications from the work: When a few donors were compared, the shared fraction of clonotypes was about 5.4% for naive CD4, about 4% for naive CD8, 2.3% for memory CD4, and roughly 0.43% for memory CD8. Clonotypes shared by all four sorted-subset donors showed higher generation probabilities than non-shared clonotypes. Based on pairwise subsampling, the degree of clonotype sharing among donors was expected to be affected by sequencing depth. The small number of donors limited the genetic and exposure-history diversity represented. Only blood was sampled, and tissue TCR repertoires likely differ from those in blood. Incomplete sequencing was indicated by rarefaction of sorted-subset datasets, despite the large sequencing depth. Naive subsets generally had larger estimated clonotype richness than memory subsets did.

Using the deep immunoSEQ assay, TCR CDR3 regions were amplified from genomic DNA by multiplex PCR. Extracted genomic DNA from each cell subset was distributed evenly across all wells of several immunoSEQ 96-well plates, and each plate was treated as a replicate. For sorted subsets, 200 to 250 ng of genomic DNA, equivalent to 25,000 to 35,000 T cell genomes, went into each replicate PCR. Purified libraries were quantified with a Qubit 3.0 fluorometer, sized on a Bioanalyzer 2100, and re-quantified with the KAPA Library Quantification kit. A separate single-read 150-cycle Illumina NextSeq 550 flow cell was used to sequence each immunoSEQ 96-well plate. Under the source paper's analysis protocol: Because the immunoSEQ output held only junctional sequences and lacked quality scores, the filtering could not match the filtering applied to full-length reads. To assign V/J genes and CDR3, sequences were annotated against IMGT germline references using PyIR, a Python wrapper for IgBLAST v1.9. Reads were filtered out if the reads had weak V/J assignments (E-value above 1e-6), no CDR3, stop codons, out-of-frame junctions, or ambiguous translated residues. V3J clonotypes were defined as sequences sharing an identical inferred V gene, J gene, and CDR3 amino acid sequence. Percentage overlap between repertoires was calculated by dividing the number of shared unique clonotypes by the size of the smaller repertoire. RTK rarefaction, the Chao1 estimator, and Recon v2.1 estimates of unobserved clonotypes were used to assess repertoire richness. OLGA was used to compute generation probabilities for all TCRbeta clonotypes that the gDNA method yielded from a few donors. TCRdb carries this immuneACCESS record with in-frame sequences only. Its versions omit some clonotypes, under half of them owing to an unresolved V gene in the studies checked, with the rest unexplained. V and J calls and clone size follow that table, whereas D and trimming were derived from the DNA. The sample table holds approximately 2.4 million clones, of which approximately 94% were seen once. Over 0.1% of the sample lies in the top ten.

The source of this sequence is a man aged 18 to 30 in good health. The sequencing input was naive CD4+ T cells sorted from blood. Taken with the paper, the label for cell subset or site translates to: CD45RA+ positively selected. The sequence is built from TRBV6-1 and TRBJ1-2, and 8 junctional nucleotides match TRBD1. The CDR3 here reads CASSELDRDDYGYTF. The nucleotide sequence is given as TGTGCCAGCAGTGAATTGGACAGGGATGACTATGGCTACACCTTC.